The 21 T cell receptor beta chains below were found in one sample sequenced in a study of cytomegalovirus exposure and HLA in healthy donors. The PCR employed 60 Vbeta primers together with 13 Jbeta primers. Using immunoSEQ multiplex PCR, the repertoire was profiled, and TCRdb retains in-frame clones only, with some absent. This table holds about 160,000 clones, 75% to 90% found once. The sample consisted of PBMCs. Receptors originate from a girl under 10 years old in good health and CMV-seropositive.

The genes are TRBV4-1 and TRBJ1-2; tentative D call: TRBD1 (5 bases). The ends were cut back, 2 bases at V and 8 bases at J, with 12 bases in the middle. CDR1 and CDR2 (germline): MGHRA, YSYEKL. The CDR3 consists of 13 residues. CDR3 amino acids: CASSQLGAEGYTF. CDR3 nucleotides: TGCGCCAGCAGCCAATTAGGGGCCGAGGGCTACACCTTC.

The CDR3 DNA reads as TGTGCCAGCAGTTTCGTAGCGGGAGTCCAAGAGACCCAGTACTTC. Amino acids: CASSFVAGVQETQYF. V usage is TRBV27 and J usage is TRBJ2-5; 9 nucleotides agree with TRBD2. The CDR3 consists of 15 residues. Germline V gene sequence: CDR1 MNHEY, CDR2 SMNVEV (reference sequence). V lost 3 bases to trimming and J lost 1 base; unmatched junction nucleotides: 3.

The table lists this clone with a few counts. The chain links TRBV6-6 to TRBJ2-2; TRBD2 is a possible D gene (5 bases). With 5 bases removed from V and 0 bases from J, the gap between germline ends came to 7 bases. The CDR3 extends over 14 amino acids. Germline loops: CDR1 MNHNY, CDR2 SVGAGI (reference sequence). The CDR3 bases are TGTGCCAGCAGTCGGACTTCGAACACCGGGGAGCTGTTTTTT. It specifies CASSRTSNTGELFF.

V and J are TRBV25-1 and TRBJ1-5; D gene ambiguous. The CDR3 contains 14 residues. V shed 0 bases and J shed 0 bases, with 3 bases lying between them. Germline CDR1 MGHDK, CDR2 SYGVNS. The CDR3 loop reads CASSEYGSNQPQHF. The CDR3 DNA follows: TGTGCCAGCAGTGAATACGGTAGCAATCAGCCCCAGCATTTT.

The gene calls are TRBV15 and TRBJ2-3; a weak D match, TRBD2 (5 bases). Germline CDR1 reads LNHNV; CDR2 reads YYDKDF (reference sequence). V dropped 0 bases and J dropped 5 bases, with 12 bases sitting between them. The CDR3 covers 15 residues. The CDR3 DNA reads as TGTGCCACCAGCAGAGATCGGGGTGGTCTAGATACGCAGTATTTT. As protein: CATSRDRGGLDTQYF.

As DNA, the CDR3 is TGTGCCAGCCAGAGGGGGACAGGGCTTCACTATGGCTACACCTTC. It specifies CASQRGTGLHYGYTF. The rearrangement links TRBV9 to TRBJ1-2, with 9 bases aligning to TRBD1. Trimming took 7 bases from V and 3 from J; bases not matched to a gene: 10. Germline-derived CDR1 and CDR2 are SGDLS and YYNGEE. CDR3 size: 15 residues.

The chain has TRBV27 and TRBJ2-5; the match to TRBD2 covers 9 bases. Losses at the gene ends were 11 bases for V and 2 bases for J; bases not matched to a gene: 18. This CDR3 comprises 17 residues. Germline CDR1 is MNHEY and CDR2 is SMNVEV (reference sequence). Here the CDR3 reads CAGKGGREMAIQETQYF. The CDR3 DNA reads TGTGCCGGCAAAGGCGGGAGGGAGATGGCCATTCAAGAGACCCAGTACTTC.

The chain uses TRBV30 and TRBJ1-1, with D possibly being TRBD1 (6 bases). The length of the CDR3 is 14 residues. The V and J ends lost 0 bases and 4 bases respectively, with 12 bases between them. Germline values: CDR1 GTSNPN, CDR2 SVGIG (reference sequence). In DNA, the CDR3 is TGTGCCTGGAGTGTAGGTCTCAGGGGCACTGAAGCTTTCTTT. This gives the protein CAWSVGLRGTEAFF. Full variable domain (rest looked up from reference TRBV30 and TRBJ1-1): SQTIHQWPATLVQPVGSPLSLECTVEGTSNPNLYWYRQAAGRGLQLLFYSVGIGQISSEVPQNLSASRPQDRQFILSSKKLLLSDSGFYLCAWSVGLRGTEAFFGQGTRLTVV.

The chain employs TRBV2 and TRBJ2-3; 13 nucleotides line up with TRBD2. The CDR3 is 15 amino acids. Germline loops: CDR1 SNHLY, CDR2 FYNNEI. The V and J ends lost 8 bases and 3 bases, in that order; junction bases with no gene match: 5. This chain's CDR3 is CASLRLAGGTDTQYF. The CDR3 DNA reads as TGTGCCAGCCTCCGACTAGCGGGAGGAACAGATACGCAGTATTTT.

The chain links TRBV7-9 to TRBJ1-1; 12 nucleotides line up with TRBD1. This CDR3 has 15 residues. Per the germline V gene, CDR1 is SEHNR and CDR2 is FQNEAQ (reference sequence). V shed 5 bases, J shed 4 bases, and the junction held 5 bases outside the gene matches. The CDR3 region is CASSTRDRGLTEAFF. The CDR3 DNA sequence: TGTGCCAGCAGCACCCGGGACAGGGGGCTCACTGAAGCTTTCTTT.

The chain couples TRBV7-2 to TRBJ2-3; 7 bases are shared with TRBD1. After removal of 7 bases from V and 3 bases from J, the junction contained 7 bases not matched to a gene. CDR3 size: 14 residues. Germline CDR1 reads SGHTA; CDR2 reads FQGNSA. CDR3 amino acids: CASKARTGTDTQYF. The CDR3 DNA sequence: TGTGCCAGCAAGGCCCGGACAGGAACAGATACGCAGTATTTT.

The gene calls are TRBV18 and TRBJ2-5; TRBD1 matches at 7 bases. The end of the DNA is better explained by TRBJ2-7, so the J call may be wrong. The CDR3 loop spans 16 amino acids. CDR1 KGHSH and CDR2 LQKENI come from the germline V gene. The CDR3 reads CASSPGTGVLSYEQYF. CDR3 nucleotide sequence: TGTGCCAGCTCACCGGGTACAGGGGTCCTCTCCTACGAGCAGTACTTC.

This chain connects TRBV27 to TRBJ1-6; perhaps TRBD1 as D (5 bases). The length of the CDR3 is 16 residues. V gave up 8 bases and J gave up 0 bases, with 14 bases separating them. Per the germline V gene, CDR1 is MNHEY and CDR2 is SMNVEV (reference sequence). The CDR3 DNA sequence: TGTGCCAGCGCGACAGTGAGGAGCTCCTATAATTCACCCCTCCACTTT. Its protein product is CASATVRSSYNSPLHF.

Comment on this clone: Its ends do not fully match the called genes, so a read error is possible. The chain couples TRBV14 to TRBJ1-3; D uncertain. Looked up from germline, CDR1 is SGHDN and CDR2 is FVKESK. The CDR3 loop spans 14 amino acids. The CDR3 region has the DNA TGTGCCAGTAGCCGGTACAGCGGTGGAAACACCATATATTTT. Translated: CASSRYSGGNTIYF.

The J gene is TRBJ2-1, the V gene TRBV25-1; maybe TRBD2 (5 bases). Germline-derived CDR1 and CDR2 are MGHDK and SYGVNS. V gave up 0 bases and J gave up 12 bases, with 12 bases separating them. The CDR3 runs 13 residues. The chain's CDR3 is CASSEYHGVGQFF. CDR3 DNA sequence: TGTGCCAGCAGTGAATATCACGGGGTGGGGCAGTTCTTC.

V and J are TRBV30 and TRBJ2-5; 7 bases fit TRBD1. With V trimmed by 8 bases and J by 4 bases, 13 bases remained unmatched. The length of the CDR3 is 14 residues. Germline V gene data show CDR1 as GTSNPN and CDR2 as SVGIG (reference sequence). In DNA, the CDR3 is TGTGCCAGGGACCACAGGGGTCGTGGAGAGACCCAGTACTTC. It encodes CARDHRGRGETQYF.

This chain connects TRBV7-9 to TRBJ2-1, with 8 nucleotides matching TRBD2. Trimming took 5 bases from V and 6 from J; bases not matched to a gene: 6. Per germline, CDR1 SEHNR and CDR2 FQNEAQ (reference sequence). This CDR3 is built from 14 residues. For the CDR3, the DNA is TGTGCCAGCAGCCGACCGGGAGGGACCAATGAGCAGTTCTTC. Translation: CASSRPGGTNEQFF.

The rearrangement links TRBV28 to TRBJ2-6; maybe TRBD2 (6 bases). This CDR3 contains 16 residues. The V gene's germline CDR1 is MDHEN and CDR2 SYDVKM. The V end lost 6 bases, the J end lost 0 bases, and 12 bases lay between the germline ends. CDR3 loop: CASSPLADSGANVLTF. Written as DNA, the CDR3 is TGTGCCAGCAGCCCTTTAGCGGACTCTGGGGCCAACGTCCTGACTTTC.

J is TRBJ2-7 and V is TRBV6-6, with 7 bases that match TRBD2. The CDR3 length is 13 residues. Germline V gives CDR1 MNHNY, CDR2 SVGAGI (reference sequence). CDR3 protein: CAAGRTLSYEQYF. In DNA form, the CDR3 reads TGTGCAGCCGGGAGGACCCTCTCCTACGAGCAGTACTTC.

V gene TRBV30 combines with J gene TRBJ1-3; TRBD1 aligns across 7 bases. In germline, CDR1 is GTSNPN, CDR2 SVGIG (reference sequence). V lost 4 bases, J lost 1 base, and 4 bases stayed unmatched. The CDR3 has 14 amino acids. The CDR3 DNA is TGTGCCTGGACGCCGGGACAGTCTGGAAACACCATATATTTT. As protein: CAWTPGQSGNTIYF.

The chain has TRBV30 and TRBJ1-1; tentative D call: TRBD1 (6 bases). The germline gives CDR1 GTSNPN, CDR2 SVGIG (reference sequence). V was pared by 2 bases and J by 6 bases, with 13 bases between. The CDR3 consists of 13 residues. The CDR3 DNA sequence: TGTGCCTGGAGTCAAACAGGGCGGGCTGAAGCTTTCTTT. Its protein is CAWSQTGRAEAFF. The variable domain in full, completed from reference TRBV30 and TRBJ1-1, reads SQTIHQWPATLVQPVGSPLSLECTVEGTSNPNLYWYRQAAGRGLQLLFYSVGIGQISSEVPQNLSASRPQDRQFILSSKKLLLSDSGFYLCAWSQTGRAEAFFGQGTRLTVV.